This T cell receptor beta chain was recovered during a study of T-cell reconstitution after alpha-beta-depleted transplantation in children. This clonotype appeared a few times. Unique molecular identifiers were used to barcode this TCRbeta library. TCRdb re-derived calls from the PCR reads in MiXCR, one entry per CDR3 protein. The data show 490,000 or so distinct CDR3 sequences, roughly an eighth seen once. Germline V lookup: CDR1 MNHEY, CDR2 SVGAGI. The CDR3 length is 13 residues. The V gene lost 2 bases and the J gene lost 5 bases, with 7 bases spanning the gap. The rearrangement joins TRBV6-5 to TRBJ2-1; maybe TRBD2 (5 bases). The specimen comprised PBMCs from the stem cell graft donor, sampled from the stem cell graft. This sequence originates from a human donor who donated a stem cell graft to a child with combined immunodeficiency. DNA for the CDR3: TGTGCCAGCAGTTACGGACTCCACAATGAGCAGTTCTTC. Its protein product is CASSYGLHNEQFF.